A selection of T cell receptor beta chains follows, all from one sample in a study of T cells in Graves' hyperthyroidism and ophthalmopathy. In TCRdb, the multiplex PCR reads were re-called with MiXCR into one record per CDR3 protein. The sample lists about 460,000 distinct CDR3 sequences; roughly 22% were seen once. Sequenced material: blood. These receptor sequences come from a woman in her 70s with Graves' ophthalmopathy. Each CDR3 is given with its conserved first and last residue. Fields, in order: CDR3 protein, J gene, V gene.

CASSPRRSGARNYGYTF | TRBJ1-2 | TRBV7-8
CASLRQGPTDTQYF | TRBJ2-3 | TRBV13
CSVYPLDRNEQFF | TRBJ2-1 | TRBV29-1
CASSLEQGAVGAGELFF | TRBJ2-2 | TRBV4-1
CAIRLAGDSGELFF | TRBJ2-2 | TRBV10-3
CASSSKEQGYHEQYF | TRBJ2-7 | TRBV27
CSARTSGSSYEQYF | TRBJ2-7 | TRBV20-1
CASSTVGGEQFF | TRBJ2-1 | TRBV6-1
CASSTNRNTEAFF | TRBJ1-1 | TRBV19
CASSPRTLYEQYF | TRBJ2-7 | TRBV28
CASSLVAAVNEKLFF | TRBJ1-4 | TRBV7-2
CAAGRALEDTQYF | TRBJ2-3 | TRBV5-5
CASSYDPGGVYGYTF | TRBJ1-2 | TRBV6-6
CASTPVAGALNEQFF | TRBJ2-1 | TRBV19
CASSYGAVGGSPLHF | TRBJ1-6 | TRBV6-9
CASTLGQGMNTEAFF | TRBJ1-1 | TRBV19
CASRPIAGGGSGANVLTF | TRBJ2-6 | TRBV2
CASSFSSGRQFF | TRBJ2-1 | TRBV28
CATGASGYNNEQFF | TRBJ2-1 | TRBV6-1
CASSLAVLGGPLTYEQYF | TRBJ2-7 | TRBV11-2
CASSSHWGSNTGELFF | TRBJ2-2 | TRBV7-3
CASSSEGWGTEAFF | TRBJ1-1 | TRBV11-2
CSVGANYGYTF | TRBJ1-2 | TRBV20-1
CASSLGGGLAGGGAGYEQYF | TRBJ2-7 | TRBV7-2
CASSLTDSGYTF | TRBJ1-2 | TRBV6-1
CASSLFGTGEQYF | TRBJ2-7 | TRBV19
CASSSGPGRNQPQHF | TRBJ1-5 | TRBV27
CASSFLRGGGYTF | TRBJ1-2 | TRBV28
CASSYNEETQYF | TRBJ2-5 | TRBV6-5
CASSQHGPEQFF | TRBJ2-1 | TRBV14
CASSLGGTGIGETQYF | TRBJ2-5 | TRBV7-2
CASTLRGDGLAKNIQYF | TRBJ2-4 | TRBV2
CANSQSPGQMLLNTEAFF | TRBJ1-1 | TRBV7-6